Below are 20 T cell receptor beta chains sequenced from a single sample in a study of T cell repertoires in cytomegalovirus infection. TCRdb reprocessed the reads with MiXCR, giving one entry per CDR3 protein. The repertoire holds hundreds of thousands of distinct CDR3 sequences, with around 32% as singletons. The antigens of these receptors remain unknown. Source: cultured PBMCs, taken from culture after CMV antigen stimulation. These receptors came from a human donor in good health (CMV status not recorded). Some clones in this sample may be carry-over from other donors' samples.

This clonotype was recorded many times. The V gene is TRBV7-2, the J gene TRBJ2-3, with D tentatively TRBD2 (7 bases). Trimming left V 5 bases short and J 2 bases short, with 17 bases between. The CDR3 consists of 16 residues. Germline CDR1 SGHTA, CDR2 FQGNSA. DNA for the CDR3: TGTGCCAGCAGCCCGGTTGGCGGGGGCCTCACAGATACGCAGTATTTT. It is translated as CASSPVGGGLTDTQYF.

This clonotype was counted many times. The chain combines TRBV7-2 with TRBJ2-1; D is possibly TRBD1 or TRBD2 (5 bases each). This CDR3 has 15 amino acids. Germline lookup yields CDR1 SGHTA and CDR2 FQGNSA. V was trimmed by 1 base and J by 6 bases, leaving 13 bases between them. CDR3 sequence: CASSLEFGGSNEQFF. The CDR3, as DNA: TGTGCCAGCAGCTTAGAGTTTGGGGGATCCAATGAGCAGTTCTTC.

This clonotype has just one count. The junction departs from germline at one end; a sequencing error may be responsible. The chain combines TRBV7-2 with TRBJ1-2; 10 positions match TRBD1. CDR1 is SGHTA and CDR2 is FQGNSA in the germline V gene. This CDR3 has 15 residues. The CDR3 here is CAISKTGGAINGYTF. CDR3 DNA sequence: TGTGCCATCAGCAAGACAGGGGGCGCGATCAATGGCTACACCTTC.

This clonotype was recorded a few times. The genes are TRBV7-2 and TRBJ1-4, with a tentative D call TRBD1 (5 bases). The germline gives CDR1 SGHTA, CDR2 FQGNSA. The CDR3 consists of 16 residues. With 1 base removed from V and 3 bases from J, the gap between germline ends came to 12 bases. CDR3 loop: CASSLGGAGANEKLFF. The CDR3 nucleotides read TGTGCCAGCAGCTTAGGAGGGGCGGGGGCTAATGAAAAACTGTTTTTT.

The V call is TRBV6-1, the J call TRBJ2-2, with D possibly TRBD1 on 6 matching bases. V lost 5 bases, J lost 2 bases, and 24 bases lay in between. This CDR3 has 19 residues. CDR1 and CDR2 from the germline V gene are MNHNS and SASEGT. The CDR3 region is CASSYWAGVRTYNTGELFF. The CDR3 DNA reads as TGTGCCAGCAGTTATTGGGCAGGGGTGCGCACATATAACACCGGGGAGCTGTTTTTT.

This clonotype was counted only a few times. The CDR3 protein is CASSLGAGYQPQHF. The CDR3 DNA reads as TGTGCCAGCAGCCTTGGGGCAGGATATCAGCCCCAGCATTTT. This chain links TRBV12-3 or TRBV12-4 with TRBJ1-5; D is perhaps TRBD1 (5 bases). V was cut by 6 bases and J by 5 bases, with 14 bases left in between. This CDR3 contains 14 residues.

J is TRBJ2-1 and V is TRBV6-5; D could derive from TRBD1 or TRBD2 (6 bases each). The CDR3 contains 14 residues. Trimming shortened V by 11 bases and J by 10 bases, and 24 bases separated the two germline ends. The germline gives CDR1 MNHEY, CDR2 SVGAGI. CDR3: CAATEGGHEREQFF. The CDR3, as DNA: TGTGCCGCCACAGAGGGGGGCCATGAGCGGGAGCAGTTCTTC.

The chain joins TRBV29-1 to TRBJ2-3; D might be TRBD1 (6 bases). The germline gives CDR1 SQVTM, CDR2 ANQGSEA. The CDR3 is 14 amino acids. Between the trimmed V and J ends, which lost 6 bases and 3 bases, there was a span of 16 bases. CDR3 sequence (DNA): TGCAGCGTCCGTAGCGTCAGGGGAACAGATACGCAGTATTTT. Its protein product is CSVRSVRGTDTQYF.

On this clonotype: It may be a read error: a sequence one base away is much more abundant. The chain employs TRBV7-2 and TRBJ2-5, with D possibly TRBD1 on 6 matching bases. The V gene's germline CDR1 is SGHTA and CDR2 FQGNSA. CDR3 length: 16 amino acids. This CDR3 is CANSLGQGTPQETQYF. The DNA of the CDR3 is TGTGCCAACAGCTTAGGGCAGGGGACACCGCAAGAGACCCAGTACTTC.

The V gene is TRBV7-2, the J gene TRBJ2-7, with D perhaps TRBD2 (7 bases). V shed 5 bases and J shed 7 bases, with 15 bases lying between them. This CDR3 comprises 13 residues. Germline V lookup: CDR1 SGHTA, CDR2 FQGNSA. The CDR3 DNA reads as TGTGCCAGCAGCCCGGGGGCGGGGGAAGAGCAGTACTTC. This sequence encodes CASSPGAGEEQYF. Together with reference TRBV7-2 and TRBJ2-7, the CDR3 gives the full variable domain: GAGVSQSPSNKVTEKGKDVELRCDPISGHTALYWYRQSLGQGLEFLIYFQGNSAPDKSGLPSDRFSAERTGGSVSTLTIQRTQQEDSAVYLCASSPGAGEEQYFGPGTRLTVT.

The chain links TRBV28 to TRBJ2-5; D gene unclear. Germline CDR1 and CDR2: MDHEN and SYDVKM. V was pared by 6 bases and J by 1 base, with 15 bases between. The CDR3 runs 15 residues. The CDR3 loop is CASSSLGPVQETQYF. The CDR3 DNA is TGTGCCAGCAGCTCCCTCGGACCGGTCCAAGAGACCCAGTACTTC.

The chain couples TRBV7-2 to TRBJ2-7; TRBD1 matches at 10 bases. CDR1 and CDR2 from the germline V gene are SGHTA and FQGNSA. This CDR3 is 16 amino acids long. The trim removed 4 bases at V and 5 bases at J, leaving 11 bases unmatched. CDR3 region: CASSWPDRGDPHEQYF. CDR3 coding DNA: TGTGCCAGCAGCTGGCCGGACAGGGGGGACCCCCACGAGCAGTACTTC. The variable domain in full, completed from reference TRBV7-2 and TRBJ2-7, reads GAGVSQSPSNKVTEKGKDVELRCDPISGHTALYWYRQSLGQGLEFLIYFQGNSAPDKSGLPSDRFSAERTGGSVSTLTIQRTQQEDSAVYLCASSWPDRGDPHEQYFGPGTRLTVT.

The CDR3 DNA is TGTGCCAGCAGCGTTACCGTCCACGAGCAGTACTTC. It specifies CASSVTVHEQYF. The chain has TRBV7-2 and TRBJ2-7; D not certain. CDR3 length: 12 amino acids. Trimming took 5 bases from V and 5 from J, leaving 10 bases between them. Looked up from germline, CDR1 is SGHTA and CDR2 is FQGNSA.

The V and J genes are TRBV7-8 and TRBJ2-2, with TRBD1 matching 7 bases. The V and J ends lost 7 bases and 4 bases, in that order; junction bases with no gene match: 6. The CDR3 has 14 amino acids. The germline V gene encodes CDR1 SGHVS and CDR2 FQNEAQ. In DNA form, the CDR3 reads TGTGCCAGCATCAAGGACAGGATCACCGGGGAGCTGTTTTTT. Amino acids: CASIKDRITGELFF.

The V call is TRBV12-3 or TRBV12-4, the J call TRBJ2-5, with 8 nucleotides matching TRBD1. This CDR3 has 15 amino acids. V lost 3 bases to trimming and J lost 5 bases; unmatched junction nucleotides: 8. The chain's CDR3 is CASSFGGQGKETQYF. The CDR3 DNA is TGTGCCAGCAGTTTTGGAGGACAGGGAAAGGAGACCCAGTACTTC.

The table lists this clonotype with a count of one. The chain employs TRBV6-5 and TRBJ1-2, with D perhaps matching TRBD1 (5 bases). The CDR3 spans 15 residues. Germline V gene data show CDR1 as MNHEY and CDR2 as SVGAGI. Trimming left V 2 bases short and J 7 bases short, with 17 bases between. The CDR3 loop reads CASSYRGGPGAGYTF. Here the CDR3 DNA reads TGTGCCAGCAGTTACAGGGGAGGGCCCGGGGCTGGCTACACCTTC.

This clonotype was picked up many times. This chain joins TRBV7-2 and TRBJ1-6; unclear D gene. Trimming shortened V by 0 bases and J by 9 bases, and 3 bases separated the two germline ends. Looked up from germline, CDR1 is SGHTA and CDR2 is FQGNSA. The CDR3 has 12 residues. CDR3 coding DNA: TGTGCCAGCAGCTTAGCGAGTTCACCCCTCCACTTT. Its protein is CASSLASSPLHF.

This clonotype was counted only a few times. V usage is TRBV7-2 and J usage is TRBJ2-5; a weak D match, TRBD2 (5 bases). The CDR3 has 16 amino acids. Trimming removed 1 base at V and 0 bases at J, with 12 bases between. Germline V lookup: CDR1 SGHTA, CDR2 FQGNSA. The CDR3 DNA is TGTGCCAGCAGCTTAGGAAGCGGCCTGTACCAAGAGACCCAGTACTTC. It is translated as CASSLGSGLYQETQYF.

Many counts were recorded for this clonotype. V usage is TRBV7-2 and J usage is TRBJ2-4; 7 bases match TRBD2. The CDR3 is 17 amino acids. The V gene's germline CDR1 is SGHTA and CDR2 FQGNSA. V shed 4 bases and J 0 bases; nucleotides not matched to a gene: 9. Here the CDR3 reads CASSSPPGGLAKNIQYF. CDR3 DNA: TGTGCCAGCAGCTCCCCTCCGGGGGGTCTAGCCAAAAACATTCAGTACTTC.

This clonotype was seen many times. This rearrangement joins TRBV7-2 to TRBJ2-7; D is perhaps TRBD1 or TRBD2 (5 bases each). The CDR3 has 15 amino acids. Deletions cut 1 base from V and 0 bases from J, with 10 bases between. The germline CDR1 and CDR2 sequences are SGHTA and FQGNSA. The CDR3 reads CASSLVRDPSYEQYF. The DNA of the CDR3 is TGTGCCAGCAGCTTAGTTCGGGACCCCTCCTACGAGCAGTACTTC. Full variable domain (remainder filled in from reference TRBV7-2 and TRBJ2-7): GAGVSQSPSNKVTEKGKDVELRCDPISGHTALYWYRQSLGQGLEFLIYFQGNSAPDKSGLPSDRFSAERTGGSVSTLTIQRTQQEDSAVYLCASSLVRDPSYEQYFGPGTRLTVT.